Described below is a single T cell receptor (beta chain) sequence and its context. Antigen specificity is unknown. Between the trimmed V and J ends, which lost 0 bases and 7 bases, there was a span of 7 bases. The CDR3 length is 13 residues. Germline V gene sequence: CDR1 SNHLY, CDR2 FYNNEI. This sample stems from a study of cytomegalovirus exposure and HLA in healthy donors. The PCR made use of 60 Vbeta and 13 Jbeta primers. Generated by immunoSEQ multiplex PCR, the TCRdb table keeps only in-frame clones and is missing some. The sample lists around 130,000 clones, just under 80% occurring once. General study findings and limits: Owing to their indistinguishability, certain V segments, notably TRBV6-2 and TRBV6-3, were excluded. Only CMV serostatus was available as immune exposure information.

The sequencing input was PBMCs. The chain couples TRBV2 to TRBJ2-1; maybe TRBD2 (5 bases). The TCR sequence derives from a man younger than 40 in good health and CMV-seronegative. DNA for the CDR3: TGTGCCAGCAGTGAAGCCTTAGCGAATGAGCAGTTCTTC. It translates to CASSEALANEQFF. The variable domain in full, completed from reference TRBV2 and TRBJ2-1, reads EPEVTQTPSHQVTQMGQEVILRCVPISNHLYFYWYRQILGQKVEFLVSFYNNEISEKSEIFDDQFSVERPDGSNFTLKIRSTKLEDSAMYFCASSEALANEQFFGPGTRLTVL.